This T cell receptor (beta chain) comes out of a study of shared clonotypes between healthy human individuals. For the study at large: The study enrolled a couple of women and three men aged 18 to 49.

Terminally differentiated effector memory CD45RA+ cells were excluded from the naive CD8 cells, which were CD45RO-negative and positively selected for CCR7. Nashville, Tennessee was home to all donors, who were Caucasian adults. The input for sorted-subset replicate PCRs was around 200 ng DNA, 25,000 to 30,000 T cell genomes. Assay: immunoSEQ multiplex PCR; the TCRdb copy retains only in-frame clones and omits some. The data show about 2 million clones, just under 95% seen once. V was pared by 6 bases and J by 6 bases, with 5 bases between. The CDR3 extends over 10 amino acids. From germline, CDR1 is SNHLY and CDR2 FYNNEI.

This TCR derives from a man between 18 and 29 years old in good health. V usage is TRBV2 and J usage is TRBJ1-1; no definite D call. Sequences were obtained from naive CD8+ T cells sorted from blood. CDR3 loop: CASRGPEAFF. The CDR3 coding sequence is TGTGCCAGCAGGGGCCCTGAAGCTTTCTTT.